This TCR beta chain is from a study of cytomegalovirus exposure and HLA in healthy donors. Findings and limits, study-wide: Some TCR beta chains (approximately 180 of them) were listed as cytomegalovirus-associated. Researchers reported in a later analysis that a missense DCLRE1C variant was tied to TCR beta V- and J-gene trimming.

Amplification used 60 Vbeta primers and 13 Jbeta primers. Measured with immunoSEQ multiplex PCR; TCRdb has only the in-frame clones, and not every one. Here the sample spans around 200,000 clones, over 75% being singletons. This clone came up once. The target antigen is unknown. Germline assignment: CDR1 SEHNR and CDR2 FQNEAQ (reference sequence). With V trimmed by 2 bases and J by 6 bases, 4 bases remained unmatched. This CDR3 is 14 amino acids long. Each donor was nominally healthy when sampled (though unrecorded immune exposures were likely). The sample consisted of PBMCs. This clonotype originated in a girl aged 2-9 years in good health and CMV-seronegative. J is TRBJ2-3 and V is TRBV7-9; TRBD1 matches 8 bases. CDR3 sequence (DNA): TGTGCCAGCAGCTTACAGGGGGCGAGTGATACGCAGTATTTT. This encodes CASSLQGASDTQYF.